This T cell receptor beta chain comes out of a study of cytomegalovirus exposure and HLA in healthy donors. Donors were nominally healthy when sampled, though unrecorded immune exposures were likely. Study findings and constraints: Rarity held for most TCR sequences, but there were some public TCRs that occurred in many donors. The sole available immune exposure information was CMV serostatus.

Germline values: CDR1 SNHLY, CDR2 FYNNEI. CDR3 length equals 13 residues. Trimming took off 7 bases at V and 7 bases at J, with 14 bases between the two ends. Primers: 60 Vbeta forward and 13 Jbeta reverse. Sequenced by immunoSEQ multiplex PCR; TCRdb stores in-frame clones only, minus some. The repertoire shows about 200,000 clones; the top ten hold 6.5%. Points on this clone: Its specificity is unknown.

The receptor was isolated from a man aged 30-40 years in good health and CMV-seronegative. The genes are TRBV2 and TRBJ1-5; D is ambiguous. The sequenced sample was PBMCs. In DNA, the CDR3 is TGTGCCAGCAATACACTCACGGGGCAGCCCCAGCATTTT. Translating it yields CASNTLTGQPQHF.